This entry describes one T cell receptor beta chain. This record comes from a study of cytomegalovirus exposure and HLA in healthy donors. The PCR used 60 Vbeta and 13 Jbeta primers. The assay was immunoSEQ multiplex PCR, and TCRdb's table has in-frame clones only and misses some. The data contain some 150,000 clones, roughly 70% of them seen just once; the ten biggest clones take up approximately 3%. Germline loops: CDR1 MNHEY, CDR2 SMNVEV (reference sequence). This CDR3 comprises 14 residues. V lost 5 bases to trimming and J lost 0 bases; unmatched junction nucleotides: 3. Healthy bone marrow donors made up the donor group.

This sequence was found in a woman under 40 in good health and CMV-seronegative. The sample taken for sequencing was PBMCs. The chain has TRBV27 and TRBJ1-1; the match to TRBD1 covers 7 bases. CDR3 sequence: CASSQQGLNTEAFF. CDR3 nucleotide sequence: TGTGCCAGCAGTCAACAGGGGTTGAACACTGAAGCTTTCTTT.